Given below is one TCR beta chain in context. Using immunoSEQ multiplex PCR, the repertoire was profiled, and TCRdb retains in-frame clones only, with some absent. The sample consists of roughly 86,000 clones, about 80% of them appearing once. The data were obtained in a study of blood T cell repertoires in COVID-19. The V gene's germline CDR1 is MNHEY and CDR2 SMNVEV (reference sequence). The CDR3 totals 17 residues. V dropped 3 bases and J dropped 0; count of bases not matched to a gene: 4. The sequencing sample was made of peripheral blood. The TCR sequence derives from a woman in her 70s with acute or convalescent COVID-19. The gene calls are TRBV27 and TRBJ2-3; 12 nucleotides line up with TRBD2. This chain's CDR3 is CASSFGGLAGSTDTQYF. The DNA for the CDR3 is TGTGCCAGCAGTTTTGGCGGACTAGCGGGGAGCACAGATACGCAGTATTTT.